This TCR beta chain was recorded in a study of blood T cell repertoires in COVID-19. Study overall: Samples came from the United States, Italy and Spain, spanning acute and convalescent COVID-19. The cDNA or gDNA used as material had been derived from T cells, B-cell-depleted T cells, or PBMCs.

Original processing notes: Amplifying reference gene primers gave estimates of nucleated cell counts. Assay used: immunoSEQ multiplex PCR; TCRdb lists only in-frame clones, some missing. The V and J calls and clone size were taken over from that table, and D and trimming were inferred from the DNA. This table holds 350,000 to 450,000 clones, about 85% found once. This clone was seen only once. This CDR3 region has 16 residues. The ends were cut back, 6 bases at V and 4 bases at J, with 18 bases in the middle. Germline V gene sequence: CDR1 LNHDA, CDR2 SQIVND (reference sequence). Sequences were obtained from peripheral blood. The TCR was taken from a woman aged 18-35 years with acute or convalescent COVID-19. The V gene is TRBV19, the J gene TRBJ1-4; D uncertain. CDR3 DNA sequence: TGTGCCAGTAGCGACCCCCCCGGGATTCTTAATGAAAAACTGTTTTTT. It specifies CASSDPPGILNEKLFF. The full variable domain, its missing parts supplied by reference TRBV19 and TRBJ1-4, is DGGITQSPKYLFRKEGQNVTLSCEQNLNHDAMYWYRQDPGQGLRLIYYSQIVNDFQKGDIAEGYSVSREKKESFPLTVTSAQKNPTAFYLCASSDPPGILNEKLFFGSGTQLSVL.